This T cell receptor beta chain appears in the sequencing data of a study of OX40 agonist ivuxolimab in advanced cancers. This table comes from immunoSEQ multiplex PCR, and its TCRdb copy is limited to in-frame clones, with some not included. This table holds about 80,000 clones, 88% found once. Regarding this clone: Its antigen is still unknown.

The study, taken as a whole, reports: In a subset of nonresponders, normalized T-cell clonal expansion was also low. CD4+ and CD8+ blood T cells expanded clonally by week 6 at 0.1 to 3.0 mg/kg.

The source of this sequence is an adult with an advanced solid tumor such as melanoma, head and neck, liver or kidney cancer. The starting material was CD4+ or CD8+ T cells sorted from blood, obtained in a trial of the OX40 agonist ivuxolimab.

The CDR3 reads CASSLGTANTGELFF. CDR3 coding DNA: TGTGCCAGCAGCTTAGGGACAGCGAACACCGGGGAGCTGTTTTTT. The V call is TRBV7-2, the J call TRBJ2-2; D is perhaps TRBD1 (6 bases). V was clipped by 1 base and J by 0 bases, with 6 bases between them. Germline values: CDR1 SGHTA, CDR2 FQGNSA. The CDR3 is made up of 15 amino acids.